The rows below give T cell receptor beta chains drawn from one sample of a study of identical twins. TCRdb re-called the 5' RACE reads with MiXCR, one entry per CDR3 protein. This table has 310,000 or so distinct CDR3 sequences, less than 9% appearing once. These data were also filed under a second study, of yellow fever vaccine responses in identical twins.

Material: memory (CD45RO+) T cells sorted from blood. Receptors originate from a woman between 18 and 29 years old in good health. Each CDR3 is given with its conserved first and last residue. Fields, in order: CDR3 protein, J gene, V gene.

CDR3 protein: CASSDRDRVYNEQFF
J gene: TRBJ2-1
V gene: TRBV25-1

CDR3 protein: CASSFKRLGYNEQFF
J gene: TRBJ2-1
V gene: TRBV12-3/TRBV12-4

CDR3 protein: CASSPLMPGETQYF
J gene: TRBJ2-5
V gene: TRBV5-6

CDR3 protein: CASSPGSHFESTDTQYF
J gene: TRBJ2-3
V gene: TRBV12-3/TRBV12-4

CDR3 protein: CASTQRAKVGAGTGELFF
J gene: TRBJ2-2
V gene: TRBV27

CDR3 protein: CASSAYGSSYNSPLHF
J gene: TRBJ1-6
V gene: TRBV12-3/TRBV12-4

CDR3 protein: CSANMLTVPQETQYF
J gene: TRBJ2-5
V gene: TRBV20-1

CDR3 protein: CASGTGSSSYNEQFF
J gene: TRBJ2-1
V gene: TRBV7-3

CDR3 protein: CASRNAGTQVEETQYF
J gene: TRBJ2-5
V gene: TRBV27

CDR3 protein: CSAIAASQETQYF
J gene: TRBJ2-5
V gene: TRBV20-1

CDR3 protein: CASSYWDRPDQPQHF
J gene: TRBJ1-5
V gene: TRBV6-5

CDR3 protein: CASSLTKRLLSNEQFF
J gene: TRBJ2-1
V gene: TRBV18

CDR3 protein: CASSVGGQGSDEQFF
J gene: TRBJ2-1
V gene: TRBV10-1

CDR3 protein: CASSFPIPAGTSYNEQFF
J gene: TRBJ2-1
V gene: TRBV5-1

CDR3 protein: CATSSGRGDTGELFF
J gene: TRBJ2-2
V gene: TRBV15

CDR3 protein: CASSQVHETQYF
J gene: TRBJ2-5
V gene: TRBV4-1